The present entry profiles one T cell receptor (beta chain) with its context. Which antigen it targets is not known. No clone much larger than this one lies a single base away; base qualities are absent. The library came from the immunoSEQ multiplex PCR assay. As for the original processing: To diagnose cytomegalovirus status from the catalog of TCR beta chain sequences, a statistical classification framework was built. Entries here come from immuneACCESS through TCRdb and include only in-frame sequences with V and J called. Some clones fail to appear in such tables; in the studies checked, an unresolved V gene covers under half of the shortfall, and the cause of the remainder is unknown. For V, J and clone size, that table is used; D and trimming come from the DNA. Present in this sample are around 75,000 clones, around four fifths of which were seen just once. The top ten constitute 2.5% to 3% of the sample.

The data are from a study of cytomegalovirus exposure and HLA in healthy donors (dated by TCRdb to 2015 to 2018). In terms of the full investigation: According to a later analysis, the 120 or so validation repertoires were produced on the same platform as the roughly 700 repertoires of the first cohort. To predict cytomegalovirus infection status, the study brought together high-throughput TCR immunosequencing, statistical association of individual TCRs with disease status, and machine learning. The study was designed to test whether signatures of past pathogen exposure could be identified by cataloging public T cell receptors. Along with the approximately 700-subject first cohort, a separate validation cohort of over a hundred different subjects was used.

Donors formed part of the validation cohort, which comprised 120 or so subjects and was distinct from the first cohort of several hundred subjects. Study-level results and caveats: Most TCR sequences were observed very rarely across donors, whereas some public TCRs were present in many individuals. All 120 or so repertoires were used to score co-occurrence in the validation cohort in a later analysis, because that analysis had no HLA typing for the cohort. A later analysis found that TCRs clustered in the first cohort also tended to co-occur in the 120 validation repertoires, with approximately 93% of cluster scores above 0. A total of 150 to 200 TCR beta chains were listed by the study as associated with cytomegalovirus. Cytomegalovirus status was reported to be diagnosed by the classifier with high specificity and sensitivity in both the original and validation cohorts. According to the authors, the approach could potentially be generalized to other disease states and immunological phenotypes. Three of the identified cytomegalovirus-associated TCR beta chains were confirmed in vitro to be specific for cytomegalovirus antigens.

The CDR3, from cysteine to phenylalanine, totals 16 residues. Here the CDR3 DNA is all that survives: 48 bases in frame from base 1. Between the V and J ends, shortened by 3 bases and 3 bases respectively, the junction contains 16 bases. Taken from the germline V gene (reference sequence), the CDR1 and CDR2 loops are SGHKS and YYEKEE. This clonotype originated in a man aged 25-45 years in good health and CMV-seronegative. Specimen: PBMCs. The rearrangement joined TRBV5-5 to TRBJ1-5; the best D guess is TRBD1, with 6 bases matching. Here is the DNA: TGTGCCAGCAGCTCCAAATCGGGGGGCTACAATCAGCCCCAGCATTTT. Its translation is CASSSKSGGYNQPQHF.